The clone carrying this TCR beta chain was detected only a few times. Gene and germline names: mouse. The read ends 1 residue before the CDR3 terminus; that terminus is restored from the germline J gene. The sample originates from a study of tissue T cells after allogeneic stem cell transplantation. CDR1 SGHLS and CDR2 HYDKME come from the germline V gene. CDR3 length equals 14 residues. V gave up 0 bases and J gave up 2 bases, with 8 bases separating them. This table comes from immunoSEQ multiplex PCR, and its TCRdb copy is limited to in-frame clones, with some not included. The sample records around 10,000 clones, approximately 38% being singletons. Described time point: mouse harvest day 7 after allogeneic transplant. Mouse grafts combined 10^7 T-cell-depleted bone marrow cells with 10^6 splenic CD5+ T cells. B6 (H2b) cells into BALB/c (H2d) mice; tissues taken at day 7 or 14.

The rearrangement joins TRBV12-2 to TRBJ2-4, with D possibly being TRBD2 (6 bases). Source material: skin. The clonotype was recovered from a female BALB/c mouse given C57BL/6 T cells with graft-versus-host disease after an allogeneic hematopoietic cell transplant. CDR3 amino acids: CASSLDWLQNTLYF. The part of the CDR3 DNA that was read is TGTGCCAGCTCTCTCGACTGGCTTCAAAACACCTTGTAC. Complete variable domain (other parts from reference TRBV12-2 and TRBJ2-4): NSGVVQSPRYIIKGKGERSILKCIPISGHLSVAWYQQTQGQELKFFIQHYDKMERDKGNLPSRFSVQQFDDYHSEMNMSALELEDSAVYFCASSLDWLQNTLYFGAGTRLSVL.